This TCR beta chain was profiled in a study of T cells expressing NK-cell markers. Study-level background: Source material for TCR beta repertoires consisted of sorted CD3+CD56+NKG2C+, CD3+CD56+NKG2C- and CD3+CD56-NKG2C+ T cells.

5'RACE template switching with UMIs generated TCR beta cDNA. From its re-call of the 5' RACE reads, TCRdb lists each CDR3 protein once, without DNA. This sample's table reports about 150,000 distinct CDR3 sequences. CDR1 is DFQATT and CDR2 is SNEGSKA in the germline V gene (reference sequence). The CDR3 runs 16 residues. The receptor comes from a woman aged 50 to 60 in good health. The V call is TRBV20-1, the J call TRBJ1-4; absent DNA, TCRdb's TRBD1 call cannot be checked. Sequencing was done on a sample of blood T cells: a sorted CD56 or NKG2C T cell subset, CD4+ or CD8+ T cells, or bulk PBMC T cells (not recorded which). The CDR3 loop is CSARDLTGVANEKLFF.